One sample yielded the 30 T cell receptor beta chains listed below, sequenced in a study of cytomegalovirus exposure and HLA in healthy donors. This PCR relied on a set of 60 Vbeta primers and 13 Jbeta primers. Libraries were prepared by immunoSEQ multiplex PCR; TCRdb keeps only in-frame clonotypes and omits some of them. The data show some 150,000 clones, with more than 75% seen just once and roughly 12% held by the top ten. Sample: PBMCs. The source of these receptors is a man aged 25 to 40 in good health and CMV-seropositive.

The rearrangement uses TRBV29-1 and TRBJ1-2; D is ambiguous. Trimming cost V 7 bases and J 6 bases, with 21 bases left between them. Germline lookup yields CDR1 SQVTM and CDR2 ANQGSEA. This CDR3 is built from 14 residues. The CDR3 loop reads CSAQVEMGWDGYTF. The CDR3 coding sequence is TGCAGCGCCCAGGTGGAAATGGGCTGGGATGGCTACACCTTC.

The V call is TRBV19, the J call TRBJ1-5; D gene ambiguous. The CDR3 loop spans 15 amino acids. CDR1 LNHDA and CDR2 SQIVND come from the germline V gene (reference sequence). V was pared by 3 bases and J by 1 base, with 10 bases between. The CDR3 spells CASSIGLHSNQPQHF. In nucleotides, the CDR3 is TGTGCCAGTAGTATTGGGCTGCACAGCAATCAGCCCCAGCATTTT.

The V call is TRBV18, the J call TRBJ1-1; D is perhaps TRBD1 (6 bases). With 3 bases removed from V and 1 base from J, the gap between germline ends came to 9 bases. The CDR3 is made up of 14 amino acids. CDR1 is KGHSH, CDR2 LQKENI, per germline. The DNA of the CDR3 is TGTGCCAGCTCACCTCACAGGGAGAACACTGAAGCTTTCTTT. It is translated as CASSPHRENTEAFF. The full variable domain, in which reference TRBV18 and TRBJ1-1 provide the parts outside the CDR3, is NAGVMQNPRHLVRRRGQEARLRCSPMKGHSHVYWYRQLPEEGLKFMVYLQKENIIDESGMPKERFSAEFPKEGPSILRIQQVVRGDSAAYFCASSPHRENTEAFFGQGTRLTVV.

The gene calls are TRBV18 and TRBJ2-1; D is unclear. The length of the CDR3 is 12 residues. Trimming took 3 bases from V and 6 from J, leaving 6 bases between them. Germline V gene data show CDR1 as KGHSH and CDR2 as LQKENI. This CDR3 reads CASSPVVNEQFF. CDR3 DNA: TGTGCCAGCTCACCCGTCGTCAATGAGCAGTTCTTC. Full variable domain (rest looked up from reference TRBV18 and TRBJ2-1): NAGVMQNPRHLVRRRGQEARLRCSPMKGHSHVYWYRQLPEEGLKFMVYLQKENIIDESGMPKERFSAEFPKEGPSILRIQQVVRGDSAAYFCASSPVVNEQFFGPGTRLTVL.

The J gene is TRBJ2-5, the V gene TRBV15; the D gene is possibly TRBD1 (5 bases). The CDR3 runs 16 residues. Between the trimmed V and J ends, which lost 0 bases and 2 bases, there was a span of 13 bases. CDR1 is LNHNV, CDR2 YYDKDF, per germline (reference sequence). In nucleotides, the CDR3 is TGTGCCACCAGCAGAGACCCCGGCAGGGAACAAGAGACCCAGTACTTC. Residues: CATSRDPGREQETQYF. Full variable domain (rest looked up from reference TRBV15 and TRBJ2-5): DAMVIQNPRYQVTQFGKPVTLSCSQTLNHNVMYWYQQKSSQAPKLLFHYYDKDFNNEADTPDNFQSRRPNTSFCFLDIRSPGLGDTAMYLCATSRDPGREQETQYFGPGTRLLVL.

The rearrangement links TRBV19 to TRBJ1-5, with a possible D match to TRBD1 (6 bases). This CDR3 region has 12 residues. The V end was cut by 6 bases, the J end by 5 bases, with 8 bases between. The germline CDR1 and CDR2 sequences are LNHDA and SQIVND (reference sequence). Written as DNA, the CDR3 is TGTGCCAGTAGGGGGGCCGATCAGCCCCAGCATTTT. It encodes CASRGADQPQHF.

The CDR3 DNA reads TGTGCCAGTAGTCACTCGACAGGGGGCAATCAGCCCCAGCATTTT. Its translation: CASSHSTGGNQPQHF. This sequence joins TRBV19 and TRBJ1-5; 8 nucleotides match TRBD1. CDR3 length: 15 residues. The J segment lost 2 bases and the V segment lost 5 bases, leaving 5 bases of the junction unmatched. Germline CDR1 reads LNHDA; CDR2 reads SQIVND (reference sequence).

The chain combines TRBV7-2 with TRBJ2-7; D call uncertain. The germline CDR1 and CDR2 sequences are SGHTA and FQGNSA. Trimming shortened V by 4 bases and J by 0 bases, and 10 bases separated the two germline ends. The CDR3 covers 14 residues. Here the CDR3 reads CASSSVSTSYEQYF. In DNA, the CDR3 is TGTGCCAGCAGCTCGGTCTCTACCTCCTACGAGCAGTACTTC. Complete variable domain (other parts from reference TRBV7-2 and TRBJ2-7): GAGVSQSPSNKVTEKGKDVELRCDPISGHTALYWYRQSLGQGLEFLIYFQGNSAPDKSGLPSDRFSAERTGGSVSTLTIQRTQQEDSAVYLCASSSVSTSYEQYFGPGTRLTVT.

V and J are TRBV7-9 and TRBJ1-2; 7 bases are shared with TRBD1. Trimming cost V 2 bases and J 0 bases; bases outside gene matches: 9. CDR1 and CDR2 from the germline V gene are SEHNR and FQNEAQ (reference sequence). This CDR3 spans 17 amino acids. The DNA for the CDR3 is TGTGCCAGCAGCTTAAGAGGGGGCTTTGCAGCTAACTATGGCTACACCTTC. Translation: CASSLRGGFAANYGYTF.

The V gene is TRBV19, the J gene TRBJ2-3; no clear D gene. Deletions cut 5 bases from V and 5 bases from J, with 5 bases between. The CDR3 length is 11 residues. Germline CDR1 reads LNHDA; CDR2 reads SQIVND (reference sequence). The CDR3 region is CASSVGDTQYF. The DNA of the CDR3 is TGTGCCAGTAGTGTCGGAGATACGCAGTATTTT.

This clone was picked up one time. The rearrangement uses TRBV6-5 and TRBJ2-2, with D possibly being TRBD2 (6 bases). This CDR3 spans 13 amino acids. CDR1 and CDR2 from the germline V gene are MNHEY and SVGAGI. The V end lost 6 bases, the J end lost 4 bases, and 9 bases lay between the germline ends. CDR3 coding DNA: TGTGCCAGCAGGCCCGGGGGCACCGGGGAGCTGTTTTTT. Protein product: CASRPGGTGELFF.

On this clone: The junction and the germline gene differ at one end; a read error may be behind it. CDR3: CASSPGLAGNNEQFF. CDR3 sequence (DNA): TGTGCTAGCAGCCCCGGACTAGCGGGAAACAATGAGCAGTTCTTC. The chain joins TRBV7-7 to TRBJ2-1, with 12 bases fitting TRBD2. The V gene's germline CDR1 is SSHAT and CDR2 FNYEAQ (reference sequence). The CDR3 covers 15 residues.

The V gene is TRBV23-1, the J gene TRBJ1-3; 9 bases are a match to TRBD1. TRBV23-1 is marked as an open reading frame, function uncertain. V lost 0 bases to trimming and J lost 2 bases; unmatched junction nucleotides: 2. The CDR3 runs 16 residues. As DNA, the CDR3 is TGCGCCAGCAGTCAATCGAGGACAGGGGCTGGAAACACCATATATTTT. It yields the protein CASSQSRTGAGNTIYF.

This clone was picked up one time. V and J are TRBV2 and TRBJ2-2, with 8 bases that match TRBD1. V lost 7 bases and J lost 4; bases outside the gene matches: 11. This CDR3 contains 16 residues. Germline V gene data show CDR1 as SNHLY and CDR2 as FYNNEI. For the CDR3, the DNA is TGTGCCAGCAAAGAACAGGGGGGAAGGGGCACCGGGGAGCTGTTTTTT. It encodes CASKEQGGRGTGELFF. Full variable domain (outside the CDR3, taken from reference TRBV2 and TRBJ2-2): EPEVTQTPSHQVTQMGQEVILRCVPISNHLYFYWYRQILGQKVEFLVSFYNNEISEKSEIFDDQFSVERPDGSNFTLKIRSTKLEDSAMYFCASKEQGGRGTGELFFGEGSRLTVL.

Here the CDR3 reads CASSQADDRGTSDTQYF. For the CDR3, the DNA is TGTGCCAGCAGCCAAGCGGATGACCGGGGGACTAGCGACACGCAGTATTTT. J is TRBJ2-3 and V is TRBV4-2, with 10 bases matching TRBD2. Germline CDR1 reads LGHNA; CDR2 reads YNFKEQ. The CDR3 covers 17 residues. J lost 9 bases, V lost 1 base, and 13 bases had no gene match.

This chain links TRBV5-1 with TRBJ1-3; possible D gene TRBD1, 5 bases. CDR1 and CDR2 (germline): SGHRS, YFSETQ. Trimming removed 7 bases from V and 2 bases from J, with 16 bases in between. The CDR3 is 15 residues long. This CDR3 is CASSWEGAAGNTIYF. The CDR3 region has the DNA TGCGCCAGCTCCTGGGAAGGGGCGGCTGGAAACACCATATATTTT.

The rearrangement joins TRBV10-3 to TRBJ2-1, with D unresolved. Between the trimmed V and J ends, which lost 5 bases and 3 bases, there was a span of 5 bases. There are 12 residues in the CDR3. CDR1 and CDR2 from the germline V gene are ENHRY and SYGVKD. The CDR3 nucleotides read TGTGCCATCAGTCAATTCTACAATGAGCAGTTCTTC. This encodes CAISQFYNEQFF.

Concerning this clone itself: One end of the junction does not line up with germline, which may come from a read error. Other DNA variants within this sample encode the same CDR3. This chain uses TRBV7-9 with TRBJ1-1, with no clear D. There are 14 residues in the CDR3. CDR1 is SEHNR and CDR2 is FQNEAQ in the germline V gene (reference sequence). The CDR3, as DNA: TGTGCCAGCAGCGATGGAGATAGGAACACCGAAGCTTTCTTT. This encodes CASSDGDRNTEAFF.

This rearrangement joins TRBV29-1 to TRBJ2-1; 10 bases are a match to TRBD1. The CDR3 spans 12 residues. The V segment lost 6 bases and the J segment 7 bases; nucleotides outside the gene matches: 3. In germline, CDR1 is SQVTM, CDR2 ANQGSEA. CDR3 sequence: CSVRTGGNEQFF. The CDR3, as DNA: TGCAGCGTGAGGACAGGGGGGAATGAGCAGTTCTTC.

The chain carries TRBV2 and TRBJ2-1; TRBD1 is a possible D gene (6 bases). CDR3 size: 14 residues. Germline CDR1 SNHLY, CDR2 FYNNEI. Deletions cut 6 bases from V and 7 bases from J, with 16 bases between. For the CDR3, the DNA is TGTGCCAGCAGGACCGGGACACTAGGAAATGAGCAGTTCTTC. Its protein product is CASRTGTLGNEQFF.

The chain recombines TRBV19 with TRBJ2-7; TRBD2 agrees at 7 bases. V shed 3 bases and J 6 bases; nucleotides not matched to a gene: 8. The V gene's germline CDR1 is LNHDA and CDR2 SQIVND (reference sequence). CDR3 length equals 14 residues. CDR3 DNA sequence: TGTGCCAGTAGTATCCTTGACGGGGAGGGCGAGCAGTACTTC. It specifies CASSILDGEGEQYF. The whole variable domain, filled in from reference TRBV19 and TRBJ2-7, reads DGGITQSPKYLFRKEGQNVTLSCEQNLNHDAMYWYRQDPGQGLRLIYYSQIVNDFQKGDIAEGYSVSREKKESFPLTVTSAQKNPTAFYLCASSILDGEGEQYFGPGTRLTVT.

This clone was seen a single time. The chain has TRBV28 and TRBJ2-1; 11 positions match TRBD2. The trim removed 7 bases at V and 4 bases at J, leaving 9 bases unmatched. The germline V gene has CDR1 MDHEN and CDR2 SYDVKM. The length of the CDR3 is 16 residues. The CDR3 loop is CASIQSGTSGYNEQFF. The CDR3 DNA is TGTGCCAGCATCCAATCAGGGACTAGCGGATACAATGAGCAGTTCTTC.

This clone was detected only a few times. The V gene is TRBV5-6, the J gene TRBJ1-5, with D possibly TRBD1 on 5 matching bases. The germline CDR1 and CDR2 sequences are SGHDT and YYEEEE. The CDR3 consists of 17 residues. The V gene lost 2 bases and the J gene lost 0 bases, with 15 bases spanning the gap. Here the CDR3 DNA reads TGTGCCAGCAGCTTATTTCAGGGAACCTATAGCAATCAGCCCCAGCATTTT. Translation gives CASSLFQGTYSNQPQHF. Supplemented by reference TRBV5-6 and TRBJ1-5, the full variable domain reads DAGVTQSPTHLIKTRGQQVTLRCSPKSGHDTVSWYQQALGQGPQFIFQYYEEEERQRGNFPDRFSGHQFPNYSSELNVNALLLGDSALYLCASSLFQGTYSNQPQHFGDGTRLSIL.

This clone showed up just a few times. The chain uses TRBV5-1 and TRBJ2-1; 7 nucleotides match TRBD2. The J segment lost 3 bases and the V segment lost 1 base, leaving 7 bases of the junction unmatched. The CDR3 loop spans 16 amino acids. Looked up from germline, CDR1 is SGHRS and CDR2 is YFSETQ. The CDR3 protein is CASSLSGTFYYNEQFF. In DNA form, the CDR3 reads TGCGCCAGCAGCTTGAGCGGGACTTTCTACTACAATGAGCAGTTCTTC. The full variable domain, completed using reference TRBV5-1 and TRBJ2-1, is KAGVTQTPRYLIKTRGQQVTLSCSPISGHRSVSWYQQTPGQGLQFLFEYFSETQRNKGNFPGRFSGRQFSNSRSEMNVSTLELGDSALYLCASSLSGTFYYNEQFFGPGTRLTVL.

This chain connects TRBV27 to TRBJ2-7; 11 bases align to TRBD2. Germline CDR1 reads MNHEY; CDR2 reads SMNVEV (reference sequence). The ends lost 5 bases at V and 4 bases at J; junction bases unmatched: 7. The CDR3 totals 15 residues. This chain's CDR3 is CASSVLAGGLYEQYF. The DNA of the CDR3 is TGTGCCAGCAGTGTCCTAGCGGGAGGTCTTTACGAGCAGTACTTC.

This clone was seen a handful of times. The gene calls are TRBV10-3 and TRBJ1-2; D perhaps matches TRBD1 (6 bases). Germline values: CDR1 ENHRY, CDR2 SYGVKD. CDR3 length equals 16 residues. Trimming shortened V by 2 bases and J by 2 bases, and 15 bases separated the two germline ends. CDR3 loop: CAISEPTGRGNYGYTF. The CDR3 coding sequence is TGTGCCATCAGTGAGCCGACGGGCAGGGGCAACTATGGCTACACCTTC.

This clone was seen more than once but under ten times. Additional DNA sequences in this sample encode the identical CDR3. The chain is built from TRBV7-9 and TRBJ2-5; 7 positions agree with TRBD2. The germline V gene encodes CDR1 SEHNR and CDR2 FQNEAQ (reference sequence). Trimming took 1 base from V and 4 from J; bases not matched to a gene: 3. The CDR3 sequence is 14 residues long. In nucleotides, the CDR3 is TGTGCCAGCAGCTTAGGACTAGCTGCAGAGACCCAGTACTTC. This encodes CASSLGLAAETQYF.

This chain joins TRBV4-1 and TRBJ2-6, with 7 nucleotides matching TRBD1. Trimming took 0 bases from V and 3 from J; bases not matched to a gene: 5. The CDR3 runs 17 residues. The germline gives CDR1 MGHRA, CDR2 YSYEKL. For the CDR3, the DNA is TGCGCCAGCAGCCAAGATCTGAGGGGGCTTGGGGCCAACGTCCTGACTTTC. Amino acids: CASSQDLRGLGANVLTF.

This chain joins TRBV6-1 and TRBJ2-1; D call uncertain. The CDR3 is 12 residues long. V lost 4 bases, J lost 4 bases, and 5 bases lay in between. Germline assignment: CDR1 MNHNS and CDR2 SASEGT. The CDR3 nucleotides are TGTGCCAGCAGTGTGTCATACAATGAGCAGTTCTTC. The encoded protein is CASSVSYNEQFF.

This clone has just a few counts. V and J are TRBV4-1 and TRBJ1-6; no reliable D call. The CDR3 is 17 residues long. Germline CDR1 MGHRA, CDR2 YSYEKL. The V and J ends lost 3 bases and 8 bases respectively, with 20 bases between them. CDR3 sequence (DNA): TGCGCCAGCAGCCAGGCTTGGGAGGAACACGCAGATTCACCCCTCCACTTT. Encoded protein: CASSQAWEEHADSPLHF.